These 20 T cell receptor beta chains came from one sample sequenced in a study of blood T cells in healthy people across ages. Primed by a sample-barcoded 5' primer and a J-beta primer mix, a second PCR proceeded for roughly 7 to 12 cycles. From the 5' RACE reads, TCRdb called clonotypes with MiXCR, one entry per CDR3 protein. The table includes over 600,000 distinct CDR3 sequences, 35% to 50% detected once. Source material: blood. All receptors derive from a man older than 75 in good health.

The chain has TRBV4-1 and TRBJ2-5; D not certain. The J call may be mistaken, given a closer DNA end match to TRBJ2-7. The CDR3 consists of 15 residues. CDR1 and CDR2 from the germline V gene are MGHRA and YSYEKL. DNA for the CDR3: TGCGCCAGCAGCCAAGCCGGCCAAGAGGCCTACGAGCAGTACTTC. Translation: CASSQAGQEAYEQYF.

The genes are TRBV20-1 and TRBJ2-7; D call uncertain. V lost 3 bases and J 3 bases, leaving 18 bases between the germline ends. Germline V lookup: CDR1 DFQATT, CDR2 SNEGSKA (reference sequence). There are 15 residues in the CDR3. The CDR3 nucleotides read TGCAGTGCTAGGAACCCTGTGGGCGGAGACTACGAGCAGTACTTC. As protein: CSARNPVGGDYEQYF.

In its sample, this clonotype was seen once. The genes are TRBV5-1 and TRBJ2-2, with 11 positions matching TRBD2. Unmatched junction bases numbered 5, after V lost 1 base and J lost 0 bases. Germline V gene data show CDR1 as SGHRS and CDR2 as YFSETQ. The CDR3 has 18 amino acids. In DNA form, the CDR3 reads TGCGCCAGCAGCTTGTCGACTAGCGGGATCGCGAACACCGGGGAGCTGTTTTTT. This gives the protein CASSLSTSGIANTGELFF. Combining the CDR3 with reference TRBV5-1 and TRBJ2-2 gives the whole variable domain KAGVTQTPRYLIKTRGQQVTLSCSPISGHRSVSWYQQTPGQGLQFLFEYFSETQRNKGNFPGRFSGRQFSNSRSEMNVSTLELGDSALYLCASSLSTSGIANTGELFFGEGSRLTVL.

The sample holds a few counts of this clonotype. This chain connects TRBV24-1 to TRBJ2-1; the D is unclear. The CDR3 covers 14 residues. CDR1 is KGHDR and CDR2 is SFDVKD in the germline V gene. V dropped 3 bases and J dropped 9 bases, with 14 bases sitting between them. CDR3 loop: CATSDPSDVGEQFF. Written as DNA, the CDR3 is TGTGCCACCAGTGATCCCTCTGACGTGGGTGAGCAGTTCTTC.

There are many counts of this clonotype. The chain is built from TRBV24-1 and TRBJ2-5; 9 nucleotides agree with TRBD1. Germline CDR1 reads KGHDR; CDR2 reads SFDVKD. The CDR3 runs 16 residues. Trimming took 5 bases from V and 5 from J; bases not matched to a gene: 11. Here the CDR3 DNA reads TGTGCCACCAGTGCCCCGACAGGGGGGATTTTGGAGACCCAGTACTTC. The encoded protein is CATSAPTGGILETQYF.

There are a few counts of this clonotype. The chain links TRBV28 to TRBJ2-4; TRBD2 agrees at 10 bases. The J call is doubtful: the DNA matches TRBJ2-7 better. Germline CDR1 and CDR2: MDHEN and SYDVKM. This CDR3 spans 15 amino acids. As DNA, the CDR3 is TGTGCCAGCGTCCCCACTAGCGGGAATATCTACGAGCAGTACTTC. Translation: CASVPTSGNIYEQYF.

V is TRBV30 and J is TRBJ2-1; unclear D gene. The germline CDR1 and CDR2 sequences are GTSNPN and SVGIG (reference sequence). The CDR3 contains 12 residues. Between the trimmed V and J ends, which lost 3 bases and 8 bases, there was a span of 11 bases. The CDR3 reads CAWSPRRHEQFF. The CDR3 region has the DNA TGTGCCTGGAGCCCCCGAAGGCATGAGCAGTTCTTC. Full variable domain (rest looked up from reference TRBV30 and TRBJ2-1): SQTIHQWPATLVQPVGSPLSLECTVEGTSNPNLYWYRQAAGRGLQLLFYSVGIGQISSEVPQNLSASRPQDRQFILSSKKLLLSDSGFYLCAWSPRRHEQFFGPGTRLTVL.

The genes are TRBV2 and TRBJ2-3, with TRBD2 matching over 7 bases. Germline V gives CDR1 SNHLY, CDR2 FYNNEI. V lost 10 bases and J lost 4; bases outside the gene matches: 11. The CDR3 runs to 14 residues. The CDR3 loop reads CATRTGTTSDTQYF. The CDR3, as DNA: TGTGCCACAAGGACCGGGACTACTTCAGATACGCAGTATTTT.

This chain links TRBV7-2 with TRBJ2-6; D remains unclear. The germline V gene encodes CDR1 SGHTA and CDR2 FQGNSA. Trimming cost V 5 bases and J 9 bases, with 5 bases left between them. CDR3 size: 11 residues. In DNA, the CDR3 is TGTGCCAGCAGCCCACACAACGTCCTGACTTTC. It translates to CASSPHNVLTF. The variable domain in full, completed from reference TRBV7-2 and TRBJ2-6, reads GAGVSQSPSNKVTEKGKDVELRCDPISGHTALYWYRQSLGQGLEFLIYFQGNSAPDKSGLPSDRFSAERTGGSVSTLTIQRTQQEDSAVYLCASSPHNVLTFGAGSRLTVL.

There are many counts of this clonotype. The rearrangement joins TRBV12-3 or TRBV12-4 to TRBJ1-6; TRBD1 matches at 8 bases. V trimming: 6 bases; J trimming: 10 bases; junction bases outside the gene matches: 11. The CDR3 totals 15 residues. The CDR3 is CASSLGQDVGSPLHF. The CDR3 DNA reads as TGTGCCAGCAGCCTGGGACAGGATGTAGGATCACCCCTCCACTTT.

This chain uses TRBV29-1 with TRBJ2-7; 11 nucleotides line up with TRBD2. Germline loops: CDR1 SQVTM, CDR2 ANQGSEA. V lost 4 bases, J lost 4 bases, and 6 bases stayed unmatched. The CDR3 runs to 14 residues. Here the CDR3 reads CSVGLAGKAYEQYF. The CDR3 nucleotides are TGCAGCGTTGGACTAGCGGGAAAGGCATACGAGCAGTACTTC.

There are many counts of this clonotype. The chain links TRBV27 to TRBJ2-1, with 8 bases fitting TRBD1. This CDR3 spans 18 amino acids. Germline CDR1 MNHEY, CDR2 SMNVEV (reference sequence). V gave up 4 bases and J gave up 5 bases; unmatched junction bases: 16. The DNA for the CDR3 is TGTGCCAGCAGTTCACGCCGCAGGGGGCTTGCTAGCGACAATGAGCAGTTCTTC. It translates to CASSSRRRGLASDNEQFF.

There are a few counts of this clonotype. One end of the junction varies from germline; a read error may be responsible. The genes are TRBV5-6 and TRBJ1-2; D perhaps matches TRBD1 (5 bases). There are 13 residues in the CDR3. CDR1 SGHDT and CDR2 YYEEEE come from the germline V gene. CDR3 amino acids: CASGFWGVGGYTF. CDR3 coding DNA: TGTGCCAGCGGCTTTTGGGGGGTTGGTGGCTACACCTTC. Full variable domain (rest looked up from reference TRBV5-6 and TRBJ1-2): DAGVTQSPTHLIKTRGQQVTLRCSPKSGHDTVSWYQQALGQGPQFIFQYYEEEERQRGNFPDRFSGHQFPNYSSELNVNALLLGDSALYLCASGFWGVGGYTFGSGTRLTVV.

This clonotype showed up just a few times. The chain employs TRBV2 and TRBJ2-7; 7 bases align to TRBD2. CDR3 size: 13 residues. The V gene's germline CDR1 is SNHLY and CDR2 FYNNEI. Trimming at V came to 4 bases and at J to 9 bases, leaving 9 bases not matched to a gene. The CDR3 is CASSGERDLVQYF. The CDR3 DNA follows: TGTGCCAGCAGTGGGGAGCGGGATCTAGTGCAGTACTTC.

This clonotype came up a few times. The J gene is TRBJ2-1, the V gene TRBV9, with 8 bases aligning to TRBD2. The CDR3 runs to 14 residues. In germline, CDR1 is SGDLS, CDR2 YYNGEE. J was trimmed by 9 bases and V by 0 bases; bases with no gene match: 5. Here the CDR3 reads CASSVDGRASEQFF. The CDR3 region has the DNA TGTGCCAGCAGCGTAGACGGGAGGGCCAGTGAGCAGTTCTTC. Filled out from reference TRBV9 and TRBJ2-1, the complete variable domain reads DSGVTQTPKHLITATGQRVTLRCSPRSGDLSVYWYQQSLDQGLQFLIQYYNGEERAKGNILERFSAQQFPDLHSELNLSSLELGDSALYFCASSVDGRASEQFFGPGTRLTVL.

The chain combines TRBV5-1 with TRBJ2-1, with TRBD2 identical over 10 bases. Trimming took 4 bases from V and 7 from J; bases not matched to a gene: 8. The CDR3 has 15 amino acids. CDR1 and CDR2 (germline): SGHRS, YFSETQ. The CDR3 sequence is CASSPDSGRSNEQFF. CDR3 nucleotides: TGCGCCAGCAGCCCGGATAGCGGGAGGTCTAATGAGCAGTTCTTC.

The chain combines TRBV20-1 with TRBJ2-3; TRBD1 agrees at 9 bases. Germline CDR1 reads DFQATT; CDR2 reads SNEGSKA (reference sequence). With V trimmed by 2 bases and J by 5 bases, 14 bases remained unmatched. This CDR3 contains 17 residues. The CDR3 region has the DNA TGCAGTGCTAGAAGTTCGAGTAGGGACAGGGCTAAAGATACGCAGTATTTT. As protein: CSARSSSRDRAKDTQYF.

This clonotype was recorded at least ten times. V usage is TRBV4-1 and J usage is TRBJ2-1; TRBD1 matches 9 bases. Germline trimming cut 2 bases from V and 9 bases from J; bases unmatched to any gene: 11. This CDR3 has 16 amino acids. Looked up from germline, CDR1 is MGHRA and CDR2 is YSYEKL. The CDR3, as DNA: TGCGCCAGCAGCCAATCGGGACAGGGAAGGGTTGGTGAGCAGTTCTTC. Its translation: CASSQSGQGRVGEQFF.

CDR3 sequence (DNA): TGTGCCAGCAGTTTTTTTCAGCGCGGGAGATGGAATGAGCAGTACTTC. It specifies CASSFFQRGRWNEQYF. This chain links TRBV12-3 or TRBV12-4 with TRBJ2-5; 7 bases map to TRBD2. V shed 3 bases and J 11 bases; nucleotides not matched to a gene: 18. The CDR3 has 16 residues.

In its sample, this clonotype was seen many times. The chain combines TRBV15 with TRBJ2-7; D possibly corresponds to TRBD1 (5 bases). This CDR3 comprises 13 residues. V gave up 5 bases and J gave up 4 bases, with 12 bases separating them. Germline V gene sequence: CDR1 LNHNV, CDR2 YYDKDF (reference sequence). The chain's CDR3 is CATSLDQGYEQYF. CDR3 sequence (DNA): TGTGCCACCAGCCTAGACCAGGGTTACGAGCAGTACTTC.